Presented here are 19 T cell receptor beta chains from one specimen sequenced in a study of blood T cell repertoires in COVID-19. This table comes from immunoSEQ multiplex PCR, and its TCRdb copy is limited to in-frame clones, with some not included. The data hold about 200,000 clones, with around 84% observed a single time. The sample consisted of PBMCs or T cells enriched from blood (not recorded which). The receptors stem from a man between 35 and 55 years old who had recovered from COVID-19.

CDR3 residues: CAISDYSYEQYF. In DNA form, the CDR3 reads TGTGCCATCAGTGACTACTCCTACGAGCAGTACTTC. This sequence joins TRBV10-3 and TRBJ2-7; D remains ambiguous. The V gene lost 3 bases and the J gene lost 0 bases, with 3 bases spanning the gap. This CDR3 has 12 amino acids. CDR1 is ENHRY and CDR2 is SYGVKD in the germline V gene.

This clone was detected only once. The genes are TRBV4-1 and TRBJ1-3; D gene uncertain. CDR1 MGHRA and CDR2 YSYEKL come from the germline V gene. V was clipped by 1 base and J by 0 bases, with 7 bases between them. This CDR3 comprises 15 residues. CDR3 in DNA: TGCGCCAGCAGCCAAGTCCTACGCTCTGGAAACACCATATATTTT. Translated, it gives CASSQVLRSGNTIYF.

The chain uses TRBV5-1 and TRBJ2-1; D gene unclear. This CDR3 has 15 residues. Germline CDR1 and CDR2: SGHRS and YFSETQ. Trimming took off 2 bases at V and 0 bases at J, with 9 bases between the two ends. CDR3: CASSFTPSSYNEQFF. In nucleotides, the CDR3 is TGCGCCAGCAGCTTTACTCCAAGCTCCTACAATGAGCAGTTCTTC.

This chain connects TRBV4-1 to TRBJ2-1; TRBD1 matches 8 bases. With V trimmed by 0 bases and J by 1 base, 8 bases remained unmatched. Germline lookup yields CDR1 MGHRA and CDR2 YSYEKL. The CDR3 loop spans 18 amino acids. Written as DNA, the CDR3 is TGCGCCAGCAGCCAAGACGGGACAGGTGGGTTGTCCTACAATGAGCAGTTCTTC. Protein product: CASSQDGTGGLSYNEQFF.

The chain is built from TRBV2 and TRBJ1-2; TRBD1 is a possible D gene (6 bases). V shed 2 bases and J shed 0 bases, with 10 bases lying between them. Per germline, CDR1 SNHLY and CDR2 FYNNEI. This CDR3 is built from 15 residues. This chain's CDR3 is CASSEIQGTNYGYTF. Here the CDR3 DNA reads TGTGCCAGCAGTGAAATACAGGGAACTAACTATGGCTACACCTTC.

The V and J genes are TRBV7-3 and TRBJ1-1; D possibly corresponds to TRBD1 (6 bases). The length of the CDR3 is 15 residues. Germline CDR1 reads SGHTA; CDR2 reads FQGTGA. Trimming cost V 1 base and J 4 bases, with 13 bases left between them. This CDR3 is CASSLSIDRSTEAFF. The CDR3 nucleotides are TGTGCCAGCAGCTTAAGCATTGACAGGTCCACTGAAGCTTTCTTT. Full variable domain (outside the CDR3, taken from reference TRBV7-3 and TRBJ1-1): GAGVSQTPSNKVTEKGKYVELRCDPISGHTALYWYRQSLGQGPEFLIYFQGTGAADDSGLPNDRFFAVRPEGSVSTLKIQRTERGDSAVYLCASSLSIDRSTEAFFGQGTRLTVV.

The rearrangement joins TRBV4-3 to TRBJ2-7, with a weak D call TRBD2 (6 bases). Trimming took 4 bases from V and 1 from J, leaving 11 bases between them. The CDR3 consists of 14 residues. CDR1 and CDR2 from the germline V gene are LGHNA and YSLEER. CDR3 bases: TGCGCCAGCAGCCCGGGACTCCCTTCCTACGAGCAGTACTTC. This sequence encodes CASSPGLPSYEQYF.

V is TRBV6-5 and J is TRBJ2-7; unclear D gene. Germline CDR1 and CDR2: MNHEY and SVGAGI. The CDR3 is 12 residues long. The V end was cut by 6 bases, the J end by 2 bases, with 8 bases between. This chain's CDR3 is CASRADTYEQYF. DNA of the CDR3: TGTGCCAGCAGGGCAGATACCTACGAGCAGTACTTC.

The J gene is TRBJ2-1, the V gene TRBV24-1; 10 bases fit TRBD1. This CDR3 has 16 amino acids. Trimming took 6 bases from V and 4 from J; bases not matched to a gene: 8. CDR1 and CDR2 (germline): KGHDR, SFDVKD. CDR3 in amino acids: CATSKARGQGYNEQFF. The CDR3 coding sequence is TGTGCCACCAGTAAGGCCCGGGGACAGGGGTACAATGAGCAGTTCTTC.

The CDR3 region is CASSSPSSTGTSGAPYEQYF. The CDR3 DNA sequence: TGTGCCAGCAGCTCCCCCTCAAGCACCGGGACTAGCGGCGCTCCTTACGAGCAGTACTTC. This sequence joins TRBV11-3 and TRBJ2-7, with 11 bases identical to TRBD2. Germline V gene lookup returns CDR1 SGHNT and CDR2 YENEEA. The J segment lost 4 bases and the V segment lost 4 bases, leaving 21 bases of the junction unmatched. This CDR3 region has 20 residues.

The rearrangement links TRBV7-2 to TRBJ2-5, with 11 bases that match TRBD2. V was clipped by 5 bases and J by 4 bases; unmatched bases: 6. CDR1 and CDR2 (germline): SGHTA, FQGNSA. The CDR3 runs 15 residues. The CDR3 region has the DNA TGTGCCAGCAGCATCACTAGCGGGAGTCCAGAGACCCAGTACTTC. This gives the protein CASSITSGSPETQYF.

J is TRBJ1-1 and V is TRBV5-6; TRBD1 might be the D (5 bases). The germline gives CDR1 SGHDT, CDR2 YYEEEE. The V gene lost 4 bases and the J gene lost 2 bases, with 12 bases spanning the gap. The CDR3 is 14 residues long. The CDR3 nucleotides read TGTGCCAGCAGCGGGGTACAGGTAAACACTGAAGCTTTCTTT. It translates to CASSGVQVNTEAFF.

This chain connects TRBV6-5 to TRBJ1-1; unclear D gene. The V end lost 7 bases, the J end lost 1 base, and 4 bases lay between the germline ends. CDR3 size: 11 residues. CDR1 is MNHEY, CDR2 SVGAGI, per germline. The CDR3 loop is CASTKNTEAFF. In DNA form, the CDR3 reads TGTGCCAGCACAAAGAACACTGAAGCTTTCTTT.

This clone was seen only once. The rearrangement links TRBV4-3 to TRBJ1-2; 12 bases are shared with TRBD1. The CDR3 is 15 amino acids. Germline V CDR1 and CDR2: LGHNA, YSLEER. The ends lost 3 bases at V and 7 bases at J; junction bases unmatched: 6. CDR3 sequence reads: CASSQGTGGRSGYTF. The CDR3 nucleotides are TGCGCCAGCAGCCAGGGGACAGGGGGCAGGTCTGGCTACACCTTC.

The chain combines TRBV13 with TRBJ2-5, with TRBD2 matching 7 bases. Germline CDR1 reads PRHDT; CDR2 reads FYEKMQ (reference sequence). This CDR3 has 17 amino acids. The junction had 16 bases not matched to a gene; V was cut back by 4 bases and J by 5 bases. CDR3 sequence reads: CASSSGWSSGRFETQYF. CDR3 in DNA: TGTGCCAGCAGCTCCGGTTGGTCTTCCGGGAGGTTTGAGACCCAGTACTTC.

The CDR3 loop reads CASSPAQSPPYEQYF. CDR3 bases: TGTGCCAGCAGCCCCGCCCAGTCTCCTCCCTACGAGCAGTACTTC. The genes are TRBV11-2 and TRBJ2-7, with no clear D. The CDR3 covers 15 residues. Trimming took 5 bases from V and 2 from J, leaving 16 bases between them. The germline CDR1 and CDR2 sequences are SGHAT and FQNNGV.

This sequence joins TRBV18 and TRBJ1-5; a weak D match, TRBD1 (5 bases). CDR1 is KGHSH, CDR2 LQKENI, per germline. This CDR3 contains 16 residues. V lost 3 bases to trimming and J lost 3 bases, with 15 bases between them. The CDR3 spells CASSPSLSGNNQPQHF. CDR3 bases: TGTGCCAGCTCACCCAGCCTTTCAGGGAACAATCAGCCCCAGCATTTT.

V gene TRBV19 combines with J gene TRBJ1-6; the match to TRBD1 covers 8 bases. Germline CDR1 reads LNHDA; CDR2 reads SQIVND (reference sequence). The V gene end was trimmed by 5 bases and the J gene end by 7 bases; junction bases not matched to a gene: 4. CDR3 length: 14 amino acids. The CDR3, as DNA: TGTGCCAGTAGTTGGGGACAGGACAATTCACCCCTCCACTTT. Translation gives CASSWGQDNSPLHF.

This sequence joins TRBV5-1 and TRBJ2-7; 11 bases are shared with TRBD2. V lost 0 bases to trimming and J lost 0 bases; unmatched junction nucleotides: 5. Germline values: CDR1 SGHRS, CDR2 YFSETQ. CDR3 length: 17 residues. The CDR3 region has the DNA TGCGCCAGCAGCTTGGGTCCTAGCGGGAGGTCCTCCTACGAGCAGTACTTC. This encodes CASSLGPSGRSSYEQYF.